Included here is one T cell receptor beta chain sequence, with context. This sample stems from a study of CD8 T cells in Susac syndrome. The T cells that were sequenced for TCR beta were CD8+ and CD4+ cells from blood. Through negative isolation, CD4+ and CD8+ T cells were obtained, while TEMRA cells were enriched using FACS. Random hexamers served to reverse transcribe roughly 0.5 to 1 ug RNA. Amplification of TCR beta CDR3 by immunoSEQ multiplex PCR spanned 54 Vbeta and 13 Jbeta. From the immunoSEQ multiplex PCR reads, TCRdb called clonotypes with MiXCR, one entry per CDR3 protein. The table lists about 150,000 distinct CDR3 sequences, 85% to 95% of them singletons, with around 0.21% in the top ten. Sequencing was done on a sample of CD8+ T cells from PBMCs. The TCR was taken from a human donor with multiple sclerosis.

CDR3 sequence: CAWSVGGLGAIEYF. The CDR3 nucleotides are TGTGCCTGGAGTGTAGGGGGACTAGGGGCAATCGAGTACTTC. V is TRBV30 and J is TRBJ2-7, with 8 nucleotides matching TRBD2. From germline, CDR1 is GTSNPN and CDR2 SVGIG (reference sequence). Trimming removed 0 bases from V and 11 bases from J; junction bases left unmatched: 12. CDR3 length equals 14 residues.